This T cell receptor beta chain was captured in a study of PD-1 blockade in classical Hodgkin lymphoma. Each of the patients experienced relapse following autologous stem cell transplantation, and their brentuximab vedotin exposure differed. Magnetic negative selection isolated CD8+ T cells from thawed PBMCs. The CDR3 covers 15 residues. CDR1 and CDR2 (germline): SGHVS, FQNEAQ. V lost 4 bases to trimming and J lost 0 bases, with 13 bases between them. The data were produced by immunoSEQ multiplex PCR, yet TCRdb's version contains in-frame clones alone and is incomplete. Of 5,000 or so clones detected, under 90% appear once; the ten largest clones hold about a tenth.

V and J are TRBV7-8 and TRBJ2-7, with D maybe TRBD2 (6 bases). This clonotype originated in a human donor with classical Hodgkin lymphoma. The material sequenced was CD8+ T cells from blood, taken at baseline. The CDR3 loop reads CASSWDFLSSYEQYF. In DNA, the CDR3 is TGTGCCAGCAGCTGGGACTTCCTGAGCTCCTACGAGCAGTACTTC.